This is a list of T cell receptor beta chains from one sample in a study of regulatory T cells in long-lasting Graves disease. From the multiplex PCR reads, TCRdb called clonotypes with MiXCR, one entry per CDR3 protein. The sample carries some 500,000 distinct CDR3 sequences, roughly 14% recorded once. Another study also made use of these data, one on T cells in Graves' hyperthyroidism and ophthalmopathy.

Material: peripheral blood mononuclear cells (PBMCs), obtained at new diagnosis, from a patient treated with antithyroid drugs. These receptors were obtained from a man aged 25-40 years with Graves disease. Both conserved end residues are part of each CDR3. Fields, in order: J gene, clone size, D gene, V gene, CDR3 protein, CDR3 DNA. D genes are given only for firm matches. Size is omitted from some rows. Given values are once, few, many or a class for expanded clones.

j_gene: TRBJ2-7; abundance: many; d_gene: -; v_gene: TRBV11-1; CDR3aa: CASEGLPDYEQYF; CDR3nt: TGTGCCAGCGAGGGACTGCCCGACTACGAGCAGTACTTC
j_gene: TRBJ1-2; abundance: -; d_gene: TRBD1; v_gene: TRBV9; CDR3aa: CASSETGGVGYTF; CDR3nt: TGTGCCAGCAGCGAAACAGGGGGCGTTGGCTACACCTTC
j_gene: TRBJ2-3; abundance: many; d_gene: -; v_gene: TRBV7-3; CDR3aa: CASSPGGGSGADTQYF; CDR3nt: TGTGCCAGCAGCCCAGGGGGCGGGAGTGGGGCAGATACGCAGTATTTT
j_gene: TRBJ2-1; abundance: many; d_gene: -; v_gene: TRBV11-2; CDR3aa: CASSLSVERVYNEQFF; CDR3nt: TGTGCCAGCAGCTTATCAGTGGAACGCGTATACAATGAGCAGTTCTTC
j_gene: TRBJ1-2; abundance: -; d_gene: -; v_gene: TRBV19; CDR3aa: CASRPPTGRVGYTF; CDR3nt: TGTGCCAGTAGACCCCCAACCGGGCGGGTGGGCTACACCTTC
j_gene: TRBJ2-7; abundance: many; d_gene: TRBD2; v_gene: TRBV10-3; CDR3aa: CAISDPGLAGTYEQYF; CDR3nt: TGTGCCATCAGTGACCCTGGACTAGCGGGCACCTACGAGCAGTACTTC
j_gene: TRBJ1-5; abundance: many; d_gene: TRBD1; v_gene: TRBV5-1; CDR3aa: CASSGGQGNQPQHF; CDR3nt: TGTGCCAGCAGCGGGGGACAGGGCAATCAGCCCCAGCATTTT
j_gene: TRBJ1-2; abundance: many; d_gene: -; v_gene: TRBV27; CDR3aa: CASSRSDNRHGYTF; CDR3nt: TGTGCCAGCAGTCGTTCGGACAACCGACATGGCTACACCTTC
j_gene: TRBJ1-1; abundance: -; d_gene: TRBD1; v_gene: TRBV10-2; CDR3aa: CASNPGGERTEAFF; CDR3nt: TGCGCCAGCAATCCAGGGGGAGAGCGAACTGAAGCTTTCTTT
j_gene: TRBJ2-7; abundance: many; d_gene: -; v_gene: TRBV7-2; CDR3aa: CASSTEGWSEQYF; CDR3nt: TGTGCCAGCAGCACAGAGGGCTGGAGCGAGCAGTACTTC
j_gene: TRBJ1-5; abundance: many; d_gene: TRBD1; v_gene: TRBV27; CDR3aa: CASSRGTANQPQHF; CDR3nt: TGTGCCAGCAGCCGAGGGACAGCCAATCAGCCCCAGCATTTT
j_gene: TRBJ2-2; abundance: many; d_gene: TRBD1; v_gene: TRBV7-9; CDR3aa: CASSPGQGATYITGELFF; CDR3nt: TGTGCCAGCAGCCCCGGACAGGGGGCGACCTATATCACCGGGGAGCTGTTTTTT
j_gene: TRBJ1-1; abundance: few; d_gene: -; v_gene: TRBV19; CDR3aa: CASTPTGMKAFF; CDR3nt: TGTGCCAGTACCCCAACAGGGATGAAAGCTTTCTTT
j_gene: TRBJ1-2; abundance: -; d_gene: -; v_gene: TRBV5-1; CDR3aa: CASSFAGENYGYTF; CDR3nt: TGCGCCAGCAGCTTTGCAGGGGAAAACTATGGCTACACCTTC